A single sample gave rise to the 32 T cell receptor beta chains below, sequenced in a study of blood T cell repertoires in COVID-19. Assay: immunoSEQ multiplex PCR; the TCRdb copy retains only in-frame clones and omits some. Here the sample spans 80,000 or so clones, roughly 85% being singletons. Specimen: peripheral blood. These receptors were obtained from a man in his fifties with COVID-19, enrolled during active disease.

This chain uses TRBV9 with TRBJ2-6; possible D gene TRBD2, 6 bases. The CDR3 is 15 amino acids. Germline lookup yields CDR1 SGDLS and CDR2 YYNGEE. V was clipped by 3 bases and J by 0 bases, with 7 bases between them. CDR3 sequence: CASSAGDSGANVLTF. CDR3 coding DNA: TGTGCCAGCAGCGCGGGGGACTCTGGGGCCAACGTCCTGACTTTC.

The chain uses TRBV7-6 and TRBJ2-4, with D tentatively TRBD2 (6 bases). In germline, CDR1 is SGHVS, CDR2 FNYEAQ. V was pared by 1 base and J by 1 base, with 17 bases between. This CDR3 is 18 amino acids long. The CDR3 region is CASSLGSLAGRAKNIQYF. The CDR3 DNA sequence: TGTGCCAGCAGCTTAGGGTCCCTGGCGGGAAGGGCCAAAAACATTCAGTACTTC.

The V and J genes are TRBV28 and TRBJ2-7, with TRBD1 as a possible D gene (5 bases). CDR1 MDHEN and CDR2 SYDVKM come from the germline V gene. With 6 bases removed from V and 1 base from J, the gap between germline ends came to 13 bases. CDR3 length equals 14 residues. The CDR3 coding sequence is TGTGCCAGCAGGAAAACAGGAAAATCCTACGAGCAGTACTTC. This encodes CASRKTGKSYEQYF. The full variable domain, rest sourced from reference TRBV28 and TRBJ2-7, is DVKVTQSSRYLVKRTGEKVFLECVQDMDHENMFWYRQDPGLGLRLIYFSYDVKMKEKGDIPEGYSVSREKKERFSLILESASTNQTSMYLCASRKTGKSYEQYFGPGTRLTVT.

The chain joins TRBV6-6 to TRBJ1-1, with D uncertain. Looked up from germline, CDR1 is MNHNY and CDR2 is SVGAGI (reference sequence). The CDR3 is 14 residues long. V was pared by 6 bases and J by 2 bases, with 13 bases between. The CDR3 sequence: CASRADTINTEAFF. Here the CDR3 DNA reads TGTGCCAGCAGAGCTGACACAATCAACACTGAAGCTTTCTTT.

The J gene is TRBJ1-5, the V gene TRBV2, with D possibly TRBD1 on 5 matching bases. CDR1 SNHLY and CDR2 FYNNEI come from the germline V gene. This CDR3 is 15 amino acids long. V lost 10 bases and J lost 2, with 18 bases in between. CDR3 coding DNA: TGTGCCACCGGGGGAGGGACTTCCCGCAATCAGCCCCAGCATTTT. Translating gives CATGGGTSRNQPQHF. The full variable domain, in which reference TRBV2 and TRBJ1-5 provide the parts outside the CDR3, is EPEVTQTPSHQVTQMGQEVILRCVPISNHLYFYWYRQILGQKVEFLVSFYNNEISEKSEIFDDQFSVERPDGSNFTLKIRSTKLEDSAMYFCATGGGTSRNQPQHFGDGTRLSIL.

This clone was counted once. Distinct nucleotide sequences in the sample also encode this CDR3. The rearrangement uses TRBV29-1 and TRBJ1-1; TRBD1 is a possible D gene (5 bases). The V end lost 4 bases, the J end lost 0 bases, and 6 bases lay between the germline ends. The CDR3 is 12 residues long. Germline V CDR1 and CDR2: SQVTM, ANQGSEA. CDR3 in amino acids: CSVGQMNTEAFF. CDR3 bases: TGCAGCGTTGGACAGATGAACACTGAAGCTTTCTTT.

The genes are TRBV5-8 and TRBJ1-2; D unresolved. The CDR3 is 13 residues long. The ends were cut back, 0 bases at V and 14 bases at J, with 17 bases in the middle. In germline, CDR1 is SGHTS, CDR2 YDEGEE. The DNA of the CDR3 is TGTGCCAGCAGCTTGGTTCCGGGGTCCTCAGAAACCTTC. Amino acid sequence: CASSLVPGSSETF.

The chain couples TRBV2 to TRBJ2-3, with 8 bases fitting TRBD1. The germline V gene encodes CDR1 SNHLY and CDR2 FYNNEI. The junction had 2 bases not matched to a gene; V was cut back by 2 bases and J by 1 base. This CDR3 has 15 amino acids. The CDR3, as DNA: TGTGCCAGCAGTGAAACAGGGGGAGGCACAGATACGCAGTATTTT. It yields the protein CASSETGGGTDTQYF.

This chain connects TRBV18 to TRBJ1-2; a possible D gene is TRBD1 (5 bases). V lost 3 bases, J lost 8 bases, and 16 bases lay in between. The CDR3 is 14 residues long. Germline V gene sequence: CDR1 KGHSH, CDR2 LQKENI. CDR3 region: CASSPRRVLEGYTF. DNA for the CDR3: TGTGCCAGCTCACCGCGCAGGGTGCTGGAGGGCTACACCTTC.

The J gene is TRBJ2-2, the V gene TRBV18, with 10 bases fitting TRBD2. V lost 6 bases and J lost 6; bases outside the gene matches: 10. CDR3 length: 16 amino acids. The germline V gene has CDR1 KGHSH and CDR2 LQKENI. This CDR3 is CASSSGLAGAAGELFF. CDR3 sequence (DNA): TGTGCCAGCTCGAGCGGGCTAGCGGGAGCAGCCGGGGAGCTGTTTTTT.

This rearrangement joins TRBV10-2 to TRBJ2-3; tentative D call: TRBD2 (5 bases). This CDR3 is 16 amino acids long. The ends were cut back, 7 bases at V and 5 bases at J, with 22 bases in the middle. Germline loops: CDR1 WSHSY, CDR2 SAAADI. The CDR3 spells CASNPPPTGSQDTQYF. The CDR3 nucleotides are TGCGCCAGCAACCCCCCCCCTACGGGATCGCAAGATACGCAGTATTTT.

The chain links TRBV28 to TRBJ2-7; D is possibly TRBD2 (6 bases). Trimming stripped 6 bases from V and 4 bases from J, with 16 bases between. The CDR3 has 14 residues. Germline V lookup: CDR1 MDHEN, CDR2 SYDVKM. Written as DNA, the CDR3 is TGTGCCAGCAGCGCACGGGACTCCGGATACGAGCAGTACTTC. Translated: CASSARDSGYEQYF.

This chain links TRBV28 with TRBJ2-2; 11 bases are shared with TRBD2. The J segment lost 7 bases and the V segment lost 3 bases, leaving 7 bases of the junction unmatched. The CDR3 runs to 16 residues. CDR1 is MDHEN, CDR2 SYDVKM, per germline. CDR3 DNA sequence: TGTGCCAGCAGTTTTAGGATTCTAGCGGGAGGCGGGGAGCTGTTTTTT. Protein sequence: CASSFRILAGGGELFF.

This chain joins TRBV7-2 and TRBJ2-1, with D uncertain. Germline V CDR1 and CDR2: SGHTA, FQGNSA. V was pared by 1 base and J by 10 bases, with 8 bases between. The CDR3 runs to 12 residues. The CDR3 DNA reads as TGTGCCAGCAGCTTAGTTAGCATGGAGCAGTTCTTC. Translating gives CASSLVSMEQFF.

This chain uses TRBV3-1 (or the pseudogene TRBV3-2) with TRBJ2-5; TRBD2 matches 14 bases. Germline CDR1 LGHDT, CDR2 YNNKEL (reference sequence). V lost 5 bases and J lost 4; bases outside the gene matches: 6. This CDR3 region has 16 residues. CDR3 DNA sequence: TGTGCCAGCAGCGAGACTAGCGGGGGGGGTGGAGAGACCCAGTACTTC. Protein sequence: CASSETSGGGGETQYF.

The chain employs TRBV6-4 and TRBJ2-3, with D possibly TRBD2 on 5 matching bases. CDR1 is MRHNA and CDR2 is SNTAGT in the germline V gene. This CDR3 is 14 amino acids long. V was shortened by 0 bases and J by 1 base, with 5 bases between the two germline ends. Here the CDR3 reads CASSDSGGTDTQYF. Here the CDR3 DNA reads TGTGCCAGCAGTGACTCGGGAGGCACAGATACGCAGTATTTT.

The rearrangement links TRBV7-2 to TRBJ1-2; 7 bases agree with TRBD1. Germline V lookup: CDR1 SGHTA, CDR2 FQGNSA. This CDR3 region has 14 residues. V gave up 2 bases and J gave up 8 bases; unmatched junction bases: 8. Here the CDR3 DNA reads TGTGCCAGCAGCTTAAAGGCTCAGGGGGTCGGCTACACCTTC. This sequence encodes CASSLKAQGVGYTF.

The rearrangement links TRBV28 to TRBJ1-6; weak D call: TRBD1 (5 bases). V dropped 6 bases and J dropped 10 bases, with 16 bases sitting between them. CDR1 is MDHEN and CDR2 is SYDVKM in the germline V gene. This CDR3 region has 14 residues. The CDR3 DNA reads as TGTGCCAGCAGGCCGCCTCGGGGGAGGTCACCCCTCCACTTT. This encodes CASRPPRGRSPLHF.

This clone was picked up a small number of times. This chain connects TRBV28 to TRBJ1-2; D is ambiguous. Germline V gives CDR1 MDHEN, CDR2 SYDVKM. V was clipped by 6 bases and J by 0 bases, with 14 bases between them. This CDR3 spans 15 amino acids. In DNA, the CDR3 is TGTGCCAGCAGGTCACCGGGAATTCCTAACTATGGCTACACCTTC. Encoded protein: CASRSPGIPNYGYTF.

V usage is TRBV20-1 and J usage is TRBJ2-3; 7 bases are a match to TRBD2. This CDR3 is built from 15 residues. The germline CDR1 and CDR2 sequences are DFQATT and SNEGSKA (reference sequence). With 3 bases clipped from V and 1 base from J, the junction kept 7 bases outside the gene matches. CDR3 in DNA: TGCAGTGCTAGTTTTCGCGCGGGAGGCACAGATACGCAGTATTTT. Translation: CSASFRAGGTDTQYF.

This chain uses TRBV6-6 with TRBJ2-7; weak D call: TRBD2 (6 bases). Germline V gene sequence: CDR1 MNHNY, CDR2 SVGAGI (reference sequence). Trimming removed 5 bases from V and 2 bases from J, with 10 bases in between. CDR3 length equals 13 residues. CDR3 in amino acids: CASSRTTAYEQYF. The CDR3 region has the DNA TGTGCCAGCAGTCGGACTACAGCCTACGAGCAGTACTTC.

CDR3 residues: CASTQTFNEQFF. As DNA, the CDR3 is TGTGCCAGCACCCAGACTTTCAATGAGCAGTTCTTC. This sequence joins TRBV2 and TRBJ2-1; no clear D. Trimming took off 7 bases at V and 6 bases at J, with 10 bases between the two ends. Germline values: CDR1 SNHLY, CDR2 FYNNEI. This CDR3 is built from 12 residues.

The chain recombines TRBV5-4 with TRBJ2-7; 9 bases match TRBD1. The CDR3 is 17 residues long. CDR1 and CDR2 from the germline V gene are SGHNT and YYREEE (reference sequence). V trimming: 2 bases; J trimming: 4 bases; junction bases outside the gene matches: 13. In DNA form, the CDR3 reads TGTGCCAGCAGCTTTGACGCTAGGGGACAGGGAGTTTACGAGCAGTACTTC. Its translation: CASSFDARGQGVYEQYF.

The CDR3 nucleotides read TGTGCCAGCAGCGCCCAGCGGGGGCTCGCCACAGATACGCAGTATTTT. Its protein product is CASSAQRGLATDTQYF. The chain uses TRBV5-4 and TRBJ2-3; 8 bases align to TRBD2. The CDR3 has 16 amino acids. Germline V gene data show CDR1 as SGHNT and CDR2 as YYREEE (reference sequence). The ends lost 4 bases at V and 2 bases at J; junction bases unmatched: 9.

The sample holds a few counts of this clone. This chain joins TRBV6-4 and TRBJ2-3; D perhaps matches TRBD2 (7 bases). The ends were cut back, 2 bases at V and 4 bases at J, with 10 bases in the middle. Per the germline V gene, CDR1 is MRHNA and CDR2 is SNTAGT. The CDR3 is 14 residues long. CDR3 coding DNA: TGTGCCAGCAGTGACGGGGGGGGCGCAGATACGCAGTATTTT. It translates to CASSDGGGADTQYF.

The V and J genes are TRBV29-1 and TRBJ2-3; TRBD2 agrees at 7 bases. The CDR3 is made up of 17 amino acids. J lost 2 bases, V lost 0 bases, and 11 bases had no gene match. The V gene's germline CDR1 is SQVTM and CDR2 ANQGSEA. The CDR3 sequence is CSVEDPGGLAATDTQYF. DNA of the CDR3: TGCAGCGTTGAAGACCCGGGTGGGCTAGCGGCCACAGATACGCAGTATTTT.

The table lists this clone with a few counts. The chain uses TRBV28 and TRBJ1-5; D is uncertain. V lost 6 bases and J lost 5, with 17 bases in between. CDR3 size: 15 residues. In germline, CDR1 is MDHEN, CDR2 SYDVKM. The CDR3 nucleotides read TGTGCCAGCAGACCGGGAGACGTGAGGCATCAGCCCCAGCATTTT. This translates into CASRPGDVRHQPQHF.

The chain joins TRBV7-9 to TRBJ1-5, with 7 bases identical to TRBD1. The germline V gene encodes CDR1 SEHNR and CDR2 FQNEAQ (reference sequence). V was clipped by 4 bases and J by 5 bases; unmatched bases: 2. This CDR3 contains 13 residues. CDR3 bases: TGTGCCAGCAGCTCGCAGGGGGATCAGCCCCAGCATTTT. It codes for CASSSQGDQPQHF.

This chain joins TRBV19 and TRBJ1-1; 8 bases agree with TRBD1. Germline V lookup: CDR1 LNHDA, CDR2 SQIVND (reference sequence). Germline trimming cut 2 bases from V and 1 base from J; bases unmatched to any gene: 3. The CDR3 has 15 amino acids. Here the CDR3 DNA reads TGTGCCAGTAGTATACCAGGGGGCGAGAACACTGAAGCTTTCTTT. Translated, it gives CASSIPGGENTEAFF.

There are a few counts of this clone. The same CDR3 can be traced to other DNA sequences in this sample. V is TRBV5-4 and J is TRBJ2-7, with TRBD2 identical over 10 bases. CDR3 length equals 14 residues. Germline V gene sequence: CDR1 SGHNT, CDR2 YYREEE (reference sequence). V was clipped by 2 bases and J by 4 bases; unmatched bases: 3. The CDR3 loop is CASSFGTSEYEQYF. The CDR3 DNA is TGTGCCAGCAGCTTCGGGACTAGCGAGTACGAGCAGTACTTC.

The chain has TRBV30 and TRBJ1-1, with TRBD1 as a possible D gene (6 bases). V dropped 8 bases and J dropped 1 base, with 14 bases sitting between them. Germline lookup yields CDR1 GTSNPN and CDR2 SVGIG (reference sequence). The CDR3 has 13 amino acids. The CDR3 DNA is TGTGCCCGGACCTTGGGACAGAACACTGAAGCTTTCTTT. It translates to CARTLGQNTEAFF.

The genes are TRBV24-1 and TRBJ2-3, with a tentative D call TRBD2 (6 bases). CDR3 length: 14 amino acids. CDR1 is KGHDR, CDR2 SFDVKD, per germline. V lost 12 bases, J lost 4 bases, and 19 bases lay in between. The CDR3 loop is CARPGLGGPDTQYF. In DNA form, the CDR3 reads TGTGCCCGACCGGGGTTGGGGGGTCCAGATACGCAGTATTTT.